This TCR beta chain stems from a study of blood T cells in healthy people across ages. Overall study results and limits: Unsorted PBMCs blocked a conclusive comparison of naive and antigen-experienced cells. When set beside aged donors, long-lived donors presented more naive CD4+ cells and higher diversity.

With regard to this clonotype: Antigen: not known.

CDR3 size: 14 residues. Germline loops: CDR1 SEHNR, CDR2 FQNEAQ (reference sequence). Trimming left V 1 base short and J 9 bases short, with 13 bases between. Primers used in a second PCR of about 7 to 12 cycles were a sample-barcoded 5' primer and a J-beta primer mix. The authors tagged each cDNA molecule using a template-switch adaptor with 12 random nucleotides. TCRdb recomputed calls from the 5' RACE reads with MiXCR, one row per CDR3 protein. The sample has 650,000 to 700,000 distinct CDR3 sequences; about 32% are singletons. Sample: blood. The rearrangement joins TRBV7-9 to TRBJ1-5, with D possibly TRBD1 on 5 matching bases. The sequence was obtained from a woman aged 80 or over in good health. CDR3 sequence (DNA): TGTGCCAGCAGCTTAGGGCAGGGCCAATGGCCCCAGCATTTT. This sequence encodes CASSLGQGQWPQHF.